This T cell receptor beta chain was found in a study of T cell repertoires in cytomegalovirus infection. On the study more broadly: Well-studied HLA-B-restricted epitopes and recently identified HLA-C-restricted epitopes of CMV were both used in the study. Public signatures in TCR beta pointed to CMV infection and matching HLA type. Notes on the study in general: In two of eight donors, the top clonotype was HLA-C-restricted CMV-specific. Accumulated public TCR beta family frequency recognized individuals carrying CMV together with the relevant HLA.

The CDR3 extends over 12 amino acids. V was clipped by 5 bases and J by 4 bases, with 9 bases between them. As regards this clonotype: Its antigen is undetermined.

MiXCR was run by TCRdb on the reads, yielding one entry per CDR3 protein. Of hundreds of thousands of distinct CDR3 sequences listed, roughly 43% are singletons. The receptor comes from a human donor in good health (CMV status not recorded). Some clones in this sample may be carry-over from other donors' samples. The gene calls are TRBV12-3 or TRBV12-4 and TRBJ2-7; D gene ambiguous. The sequenced sample was cultured PBMCs, obtained from culture after CMV antigen stimulation. As DNA, the CDR3 is TGTGCCAGCAGTCCTCGGCGATACGAGCAGTACTTC. This encodes CASSPRRYEQYF.